This T cell receptor beta chain was obtained from a study of blood T cell repertoires in COVID-19. The CDR3 is 15 amino acids. Per germline, CDR1 LGHNA and CDR2 YNFKEQ. With V trimmed by 7 bases and J by 6 bases, 8 bases remained unmatched. Some clones are missing from TCRdb's copy, which holds only in-frame ones; the method was immunoSEQ multiplex PCR. The sample holds approximately 130,000 clones, around 79% seen once. This clone has more than one count but fewer than ten. The TCR originated in a man older than 75 with acute or convalescent COVID-19. Sequencing was done on a sample of peripheral blood. This rearrangement joins TRBV4-2 to TRBJ1-6; 8 positions agree with TRBD1. The CDR3 nucleotides read TGTGCCAGCAATGCTCTTGACAGGGGTAATTCACCCCTCCACTTT. It encodes CASNALDRGNSPLHF.